One sample yielded the 24 T cell receptor beta chains listed below, sequenced in a study of beta chain features in type 1 diabetes. Study-wide results and limits: Significant though moderate, a shortening of TCRB CDR3s appeared in all four CD4+ subsets of Type 1 diabetes patients.

Every bit of the isolated RNA underwent reverse transcription, so sequencing read expressed TCRB transcripts. TCRdb's table, derived via immunoSEQ multiplex PCR, lists solely in-frame clones and lacks some. The sample includes 500,000 to 800,000 clones, roughly an eighth of them seen just once. Their antigens are not known. Specimen: naive CD4+ T cells from blood. The receptors come from a man younger than 45 with type 1 diabetes.

Many counts were recorded for this clone. V gene TRBV23-1 combines with J gene TRBJ2-3, with D hard to call. TRBV23-1 is labeled an ORF, and its function is uncertain. The V end lost 8 bases, the J end lost 5 bases, and 11 bases lay between the germline ends. The CDR3 totals 12 residues. DNA of the CDR3: TGCGCCAGCCCCTTTCCCGAAGATACGCAGTATTTT. This sequence encodes CASPFPEDTQYF.

The rearrangement uses TRBV9 and TRBJ1-3, with D unresolved. V gave up 0 bases and J gave up 5 bases, with 9 bases separating them. Germline assignment: CDR1 SGDLS and CDR2 YYNGEE. This CDR3 comprises 14 residues. CDR3 amino acids: CASSVDGSRNTIYF. The CDR3 bases are TGTGCCAGCAGCGTAGACGGCAGTCGAAACACCATATATTTT.

The chain carries TRBV10-3 and TRBJ1-2, with D hard to call. The ends were cut back, 3 bases at V and 5 bases at J, with 4 bases in the middle. CDR1 and CDR2 (germline): ENHRY, SYGVKD. The CDR3 covers 11 residues. CDR3 DNA: TGTGCCATCAGTGAAGCGTATGGCTACACCTTC. Translated: CAISEAYGYTF.

Only a few counts were recorded for this clone. CDR3 sequence (DNA): TGTGCCAGCAGTTACGACAGCTACAATGAGCAGTTCTTC. Protein: CASSYDSYNEQFF. This chain links TRBV6-5 with TRBJ2-1; D possibly corresponds to TRBD1 (5 bases). Germline V gene data show CDR1 as MNHEY and CDR2 as SVGAGI. Trimming left V 2 bases short and J 3 bases short, with 5 bases between. The CDR3 is made up of 13 amino acids.

The table lists this clone with a few counts. The chain has TRBV9 and TRBJ1-5, with a possible D match to TRBD1 (6 bases). The CDR3 loop spans 15 amino acids. CDR1 is SGDLS, CDR2 YYNGEE, per germline. The V gene lost 4 bases and the J gene lost 5 bases, with 16 bases spanning the gap. CDR3 amino acids: CASSPGTPGDQPQHF. The CDR3 DNA reads TGTGCCAGCAGCCCAGGGACACCCGGGGATCAGCCCCAGCATTTT.

This clone was counted only a few times. The gene calls are TRBV27 and TRBJ2-1; 8 bases fit TRBD1. The CDR3 is made up of 15 amino acids. With 0 bases clipped from V and 8 bases from J, the junction kept 6 bases outside the gene matches. Looked up from germline, CDR1 is MNHEY and CDR2 is SMNVEV (reference sequence). The CDR3 nucleotides are TGTGCCAGCAGTTTATCGAGGACAGGGTACGATGAGCAGTTCTTC. Translated: CASSLSRTGYDEQFF.

The J gene is TRBJ1-2, the V gene TRBV7-9; TRBD1 is a possible D gene (6 bases). Trimming stripped 1 base from V and 6 bases from J, with 9 bases between. Germline V CDR1 and CDR2: SEHNR, FQNEAQ (reference sequence). CDR3 length: 13 residues. The CDR3 spells CASSLGDIHGYTF. CDR3 bases: TGTGCCAGCAGCTTAGGGGACATCCATGGCTACACCTTC.

J is TRBJ1-4 and V is TRBV2; no definite D call. Germline CDR1 SNHLY, CDR2 FYNNEI. The CDR3 runs 12 residues. V was shortened by 6 bases and J by 8 bases, with 10 bases between the two germline ends. The CDR3 DNA reads TGTGCCAGCAGAGTTGAGGCGGAAAAACTGTTTTTT. Amino acids: CASRVEAEKLFF.

In this sample, this clone turned up a few times. This sequence joins TRBV2 and TRBJ2-1; no reliable D call. Germline CDR1 is SNHLY and CDR2 is FYNNEI. V lost 0 bases to trimming and J lost 0 bases, with 3 bases between them. The length of the CDR3 is 14 residues. The CDR3 protein is CASSEARSYNEQFF. Written as DNA, the CDR3 is TGTGCCAGCAGTGAAGCCCGCTCCTACAATGAGCAGTTCTTC.

This clone was detected only a few times. The rearrangement links TRBV5-1 to TRBJ2-7, with D possibly matching TRBD2 (6 bases). V was pared by 2 bases and J by 2 bases, with 17 bases between. The CDR3 has 16 residues. The germline V gene encodes CDR1 SGHRS and CDR2 YFSETQ. In nucleotides, the CDR3 is TGCGCCAGCAGCTTCAGACTAGGCGGGGAACCCTACGAGCAGTACTTC. It codes for CASSFRLGGEPYEQYF. Looking up the rest from reference TRBV5-1 and TRBJ2-7 gives the full variable domain: KAGVTQTPRYLIKTRGQQVTLSCSPISGHRSVSWYQQTPGQGLQFLFEYFSETQRNKGNFPGRFSGRQFSNSRSEMNVSTLELGDSALYLCASSFRLGGEPYEQYFGPGTRLTVT.

This chain uses TRBV6-5 with TRBJ1-2, with D maybe TRBD1 (5 bases). Per the germline V gene, CDR1 is MNHEY and CDR2 is SVGAGI. This CDR3 region has 13 residues. The V and J ends lost 2 bases and 6 bases respectively, with 10 bases between them. The CDR3 here is CASSYGQGNGYTF. As DNA, the CDR3 is TGTGCCAGCAGTTACGGGCAGGGTAATGGCTACACCTTC.

V is TRBV19 and J is TRBJ1-2; D not resolved. The germline V gene has CDR1 LNHDA and CDR2 SQIVND (reference sequence). The CDR3 length is 14 residues. Trimming took off 4 bases at V and 0 bases at J, with 9 bases between the two ends. The CDR3: CASSKAPSNYGYTF. DNA of the CDR3: TGTGCCAGTAGTAAGGCTCCTTCTAACTATGGCTACACCTTC.

This chain links TRBV4-2 with TRBJ2-7, with TRBD1 identical over 7 bases. This CDR3 is built from 14 residues. Germline values: CDR1 LGHNA, CDR2 YNFKEQ. Trimming took 6 bases from V and 7 from J; bases not matched to a gene: 12. The CDR3 is CASSTTGVSGEQYF. The DNA for the CDR3 is TGTGCCAGCAGTACAACAGGGGTATCGGGGGAGCAGTACTTC.

The sample holds a few counts of this clone. This chain uses TRBV6-5 with TRBJ1-6, with 7 positions matching TRBD1. The J segment lost 10 bases and the V segment lost 4 bases, leaving 10 bases of the junction unmatched. Germline CDR1 MNHEY, CDR2 SVGAGI. The CDR3 sequence is 15 residues long. This chain's CDR3 is CASSSGQYATSPLHF. CDR3 nucleotide sequence: TGTGCCAGCAGTTCGGGACAGTATGCGACCTCACCCCTCCACTTT.

This chain connects TRBV5-1 to TRBJ2-2, with D tentatively TRBD2 (5 bases). This CDR3 contains 15 residues. Germline CDR1 SGHRS, CDR2 YFSETQ. V shed 0 bases and J shed 5 bases, with 11 bases lying between them. CDR3 in DNA: TGCGCCAGCAGCTTGGGGTCGGACTGGACCGGGGAGCTGTTTTTT. Translating gives CASSLGSDWTGELFF.

The chain uses TRBV7-9 and TRBJ2-7; TRBD2 is a possible D gene (6 bases). Germline CDR1 and CDR2: SEHNR and FQNEAQ (reference sequence). V was clipped by 8 bases and J by 3 bases, with 14 bases between them. The CDR3 has 13 residues. CDR3 residues: CASHSAGIYEQYF. In DNA, the CDR3 is TGTGCCAGCCATAGTGCGGGAATCTACGAGCAGTACTTC.

This clone was counted between two and nine times. J is TRBJ1-5 and V is TRBV5-1, with a tentative D call TRBD1 (6 bases). This CDR3 is built from 15 residues. Germline CDR1 is SGHRS and CDR2 is YFSETQ. Trimming pared 3 bases from V and 7 bases from J, leaving 17 bases between. CDR3 amino acids: CASSSGGDTYQPQHF. CDR3 DNA sequence: TGCGCCAGCAGCTCCGGAGGGGACACATACCAGCCCCAGCATTTT. Full variable domain (rest looked up from reference TRBV5-1 and TRBJ1-5): KAGVTQTPRYLIKTRGQQVTLSCSPISGHRSVSWYQQTPGQGLQFLFEYFSETQRNKGNFPGRFSGRQFSNSRSEMNVSTLELGDSALYLCASSSGGDTYQPQHFGDGTRLSIL.

This clone occurred a few times. The chain links TRBV9 to TRBJ1-6; no firm D call. This CDR3 has 13 residues. In germline, CDR1 is SGDLS, CDR2 YYNGEE. V dropped 0 bases and J dropped 14 bases, with 12 bases sitting between them. The CDR3 loop is CASSVGHFQSLHF. For the CDR3, the DNA is TGTGCCAGCAGCGTAGGTCATTTTCAGTCCCTCCACTTT. Complete variable domain (other parts from reference TRBV9 and TRBJ1-6): DSGVTQTPKHLITATGQRVTLRCSPRSGDLSVYWYQQSLDQGLQFLIQYYNGEERAKGNILERFSAQQFPDLHSELNLSSLELGDSALYFCASSVGHFQSLHFGNGTRLTVT.

This clone was seen a handful of times. The rearrangement joins TRBV7-2 to TRBJ2-1; D is possibly TRBD2 (6 bases). The CDR3 runs 14 residues. V was cut by 1 base and J by 13 bases, with 17 bases left in between. Germline V gene lookup returns CDR1 SGHTA and CDR2 FQGNSA. The CDR3 DNA reads TGTGCCAGCAGCTTAGTTTTATCGGGAGAGATCCAGTTCTTC. Translating gives CASSLVLSGEIQFF.

In its sample, this clone was seen a few times. The V call is TRBV30, the J call TRBJ2-5; 7 nucleotides agree with TRBD1. Losses at the gene ends were 3 bases for V and 2 bases for J; bases not matched to a gene: 9. This CDR3 region has 15 residues. The germline gives CDR1 GTSNPN, CDR2 SVGIG (reference sequence). The CDR3 bases are TGTGCCTGGAGACCGGGACAGCCTGGGCAAGAGACCCAGTACTTC. Its protein product is CAWRPGQPGQETQYF.

This chain uses TRBV10-3 with TRBJ1-4; 10 bases are a match to TRBD1. V lost 5 bases to trimming and J lost 5 bases; unmatched junction nucleotides: 2. This CDR3 is 14 amino acids long. Germline-derived CDR1 and CDR2 are ENHRY and SYGVKD. The CDR3 region is CAISPGQGNEKLFF. The CDR3, as DNA: TGTGCCATCAGTCCGGGACAGGGGAATGAAAAACTGTTTTTT.

This clone was seen a few times. V is TRBV25-1 and J is TRBJ2-2; no clear D. The CDR3 spans 16 residues. V was pared by 0 bases and J by 0 bases, with 8 bases between. Germline values: CDR1 MGHDK, CDR2 SYGVNS. CDR3 residues: CASSEYGQTNTGELFF. In DNA form, the CDR3 reads TGTGCCAGCAGTGAATATGGGCAGACGAACACCGGGGAGCTGTTTTTT.

The genes are TRBV27 and TRBJ1-1, with D perhaps TRBD1 (5 bases). There are 16 residues in the CDR3. The V and J ends lost 5 bases and 1 base respectively, with 17 bases between them. From germline, CDR1 is MNHEY and CDR2 SMNVEV (reference sequence). DNA of the CDR3: TGTGCCAGCAGTGGCGGGGGGGTCCCTTGGAACACTGAAGCTTTCTTT. It encodes CASSGGGVPWNTEAFF.

This clone was seen a few times. The chain links TRBV19 to TRBJ2-3, with TRBD2 matching 7 bases. Germline CDR1 reads LNHDA; CDR2 reads SQIVND (reference sequence). With 8 bases clipped from V and 0 bases from J, the junction kept 5 bases outside the gene matches. The CDR3 contains 14 residues. The CDR3 protein is CASVGGLSTDTQYF. DNA for the CDR3: TGTGCCAGTGTCGGGGGGTTGAGCACAGATACGCAGTATTTT.